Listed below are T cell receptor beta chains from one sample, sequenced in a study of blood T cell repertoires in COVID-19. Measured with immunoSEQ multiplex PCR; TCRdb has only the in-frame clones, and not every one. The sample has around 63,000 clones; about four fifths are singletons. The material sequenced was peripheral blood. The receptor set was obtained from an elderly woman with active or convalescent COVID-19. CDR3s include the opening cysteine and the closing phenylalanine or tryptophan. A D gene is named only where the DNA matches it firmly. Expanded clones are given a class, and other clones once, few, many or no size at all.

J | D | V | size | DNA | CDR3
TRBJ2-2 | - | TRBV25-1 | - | TGTGCCAGCGCCCTGATCAGCACCGGGGAGCTGTTTTTT | CASALISTGELFF
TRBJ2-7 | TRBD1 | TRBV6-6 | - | TGTGCCAGCAGTCTAACTCAGGGGGCCTCCTACGAGCAGTACTTC | CASSLTQGASYEQYF
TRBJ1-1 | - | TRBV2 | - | TGTGCCAGCAGCCAAGGGGAGAACACTGAAGCTTTCTTT | CASSQGENTEAFF
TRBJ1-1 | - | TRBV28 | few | TGTGCCAGCAGTCCGAGGGTCTATAACATGAACACTGAAGCTTTCTTT | CASSPRVYNMNTEAFF
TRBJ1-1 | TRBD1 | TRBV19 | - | TGTGCCAGTATCCGACAGGGGGCCGGTGAAGCTTTCTTT | CASIRQGAGEAFF
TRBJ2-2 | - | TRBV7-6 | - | TGTGCCAGCAGCGAAAATACCGGGGGTGGCGGGGAGCTGTTTTTT | CASSENTGGGGELFF
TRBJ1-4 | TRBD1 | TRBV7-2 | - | TGTGCCAGCAGCTTTCAGGGGGCTGGGGAAAAACTGTTTTTT | CASSFQGAGEKLFF
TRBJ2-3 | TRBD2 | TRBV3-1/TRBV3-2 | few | TGTGCCAGCAGCCGGACTAGTTTTGATACGCAGTATTTT | CASSRTSFDTQYF
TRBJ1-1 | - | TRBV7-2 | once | TGTGCCAGCAGCTTTAAATCGAACACTGAAGCTTTCTTT | CASSFKSNTEAFF
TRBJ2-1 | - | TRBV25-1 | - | TGTGCCAGCAGTGAACAGGGGAAGGGGTACAATGAGCAGTTCTTC | CASSEQGKGYNEQFF
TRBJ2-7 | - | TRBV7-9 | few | TGTGCCAGCAGTTTACGGGACATAGACGAGCAGTACTTC | CASSLRDIDEQYF
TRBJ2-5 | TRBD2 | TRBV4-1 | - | TGCGCCAGCAGCTTCCTAGCGGGGGTAGAGACCCAGTACTTC | CASSFLAGVETQYF
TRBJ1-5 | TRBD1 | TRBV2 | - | TGTGCCAGCAGTGGGACAGGGGGTCAGCCCCAGCATTTT | CASSGTGGQPQHF
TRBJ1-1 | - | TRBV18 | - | TGTGCCAGCTCACCACTAATGACAGCGGGCGAAGCTTTCTTT | CASSPLMTAGEAFF
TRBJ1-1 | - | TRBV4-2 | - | TGTGCCAGCAGCCAAGCTAGGTTTCCTGAAGCTTTCTTT | CASSQARFPEAFF
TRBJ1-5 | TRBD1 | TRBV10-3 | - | TGTGCCATCAGCGCTGACAGGGGGAATCAGCCCCAGCATTTT | CAISADRGNQPQHF
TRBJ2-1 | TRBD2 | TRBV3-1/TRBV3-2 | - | TGTGCCAGCAGCCAACCTAGCGGGGGCTTTAATGAGCAGTTCTTC | CASSQPSGGFNEQFF
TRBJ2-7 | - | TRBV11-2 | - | TGTGCCAGCAGCTCTGGACACACCTACGAGCAGTACTTC | CASSSGHTYEQYF
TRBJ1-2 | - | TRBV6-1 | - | TGTGCCAGCAGTGAACCTCTTCCAGGGACTTCTCCTAACTATGGCTACACCTTC | CASSEPLPGTSPNYGYTF
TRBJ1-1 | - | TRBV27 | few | TGTGCCAGCCTACGGACGAGCAGGGGTGACACTGAAGCTTTCTTT | CASLRTSRGDTEAFF
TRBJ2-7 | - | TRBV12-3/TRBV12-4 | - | TGTGCCAGCAGTGGCTGGGCGTACGAGCAGTACTTC | CASSGWAYEQYF
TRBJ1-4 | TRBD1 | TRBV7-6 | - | TGTGCCAGCAGCAGCCAGGGGGGTCTGGTAAAACTGTTTTTT | CASSSQGGLVKLFF
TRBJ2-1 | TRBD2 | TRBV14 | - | TGTGCCAGCACTAATACGGGGGGAGTTCCCAATGAGCAGTTCTTC | CASTNTGGVPNEQFF
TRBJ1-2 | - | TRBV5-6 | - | TGTGCCAGCAGCTTCGGGTTTTTGGGGGCGCATGGCTACACCTTC | CASSFGFLGAHGYTF
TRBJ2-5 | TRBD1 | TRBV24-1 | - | TGTGCCACCAGTGACCCTGGGACAGGGGGATGGACAGAGACCCAGTACTTC | CATSDPGTGGWTETQYF